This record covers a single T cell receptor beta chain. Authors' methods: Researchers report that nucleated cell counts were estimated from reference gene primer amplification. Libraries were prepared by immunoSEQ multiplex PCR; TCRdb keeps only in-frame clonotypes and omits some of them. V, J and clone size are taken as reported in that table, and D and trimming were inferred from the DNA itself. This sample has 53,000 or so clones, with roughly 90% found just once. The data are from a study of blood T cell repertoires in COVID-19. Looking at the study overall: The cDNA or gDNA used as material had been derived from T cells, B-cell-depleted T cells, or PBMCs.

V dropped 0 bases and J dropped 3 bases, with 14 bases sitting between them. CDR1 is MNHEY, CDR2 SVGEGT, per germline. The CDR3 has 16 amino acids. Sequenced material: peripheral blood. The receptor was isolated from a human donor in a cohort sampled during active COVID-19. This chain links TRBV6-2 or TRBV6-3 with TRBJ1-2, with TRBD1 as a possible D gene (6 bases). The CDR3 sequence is CASSYSGAPGHYGYTF. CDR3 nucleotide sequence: TGTGCCAGCAGTTACTCGGGGGCGCCGGGGCACTATGGCTACACCTTC.